This T cell receptor beta chain comes out of a study of CD8+ T cells in alopecia areata. For the study at large: The study gave treated patients oral tofacitinib at 5 to 10 mg twice daily.

Note on this clone: What it recognizes is unknown.

The CDR3 loop spans 13 amino acids. CDR1 is GTSNPN, CDR2 SVGIG, per germline (reference sequence). V gave up 6 bases and J gave up 5 bases; unmatched junction bases: 4. Regarding the study as a whole: Researchers report lesional scalp, most notably alopecia totalis/universalis, outstripped normal scalp in clonality.

RNA was extracted and reverse transcribed into cDNA as the sequencing template. The assay was immunoSEQ multiplex PCR, and TCRdb's table has in-frame clones only and misses some. The sample carries roughly 150,000 clones, about 87% recorded once. The J gene is TRBJ1-6, the V gene TRBV30; 7 bases fit TRBD1. The specimen was CD8+ T cells sorted from blood, collected at week 0. The TCR originated in a human donor with alopecia areata. CDR3 protein: CACRDRDNSPLHF. CDR3 nucleotides: TGTGCCTGCCGGGACAGAGATAATTCACCCCTCCACTTT.